This T cell receptor (beta chain) was observed in a study of cytomegalovirus exposure and HLA in healthy donors. Researchers ran the PCR with 60 Vbeta and 13 Jbeta primers. TCRdb's table, derived via immunoSEQ multiplex PCR, lists solely in-frame clones and lacks some. Of over 150,000 clones listed, approximately 88% are singletons. The CDR3 length is 13 residues. Between the trimmed V and J ends, which lost 4 bases and 0 bases, there was a span of 6 bases. Germline CDR1 and CDR2: SGHDN and FVKESK. Sequencing was performed on PBMCs. The TCR was taken from a boy aged 2 to 9 in good health and CMV-seronegative. The J gene is TRBJ1-1, the V gene TRBV14; D not resolved. In DNA, the CDR3 is TGTGCCAGCAGCCGTCGGGTGAACACTGAAGCTTTCTTT. Encoded protein: CASSRRVNTEAFF.